Listed below are T cell receptor beta chains from one sample, sequenced in a study of CXCR3-negative and CXCR3-positive naive CD8 T cells. TCRdb re-called the 5' RACE reads; one entry per CDR3 protein, DNA not given. The sample has around 92,000 distinct CDR3 sequences, and its top ten clones hold roughly 1.8%. The specimen sequenced was naive CXCR3- CD8+ T cells from blood. These receptors were obtained from a human donor in good health. Some clones in this sample may be carry-over from other donors' samples. CDR3s include the opening cysteine and the closing phenylalanine or tryptophan.

V gene	J gene	CDR3 protein
TRBV29-1	TRBJ2-7	CSVRTGGSYEQYF
TRBV20-1	TRBJ2-3	CSARPWGPGISTDTQYF
TRBV4-1	TRBJ2-5	CASSQALETQYF
TRBV7-8	TRBJ2-7	CASSLGSTYEQYF
TRBV21-1	TRBJ1-2	CASSMDRKSNYGYTF
TRBV7-9	TRBJ2-1	CASSFGRPGVEQFF
TRBV30	TRBJ2-1	CAWSDRDRADNEQFF
TRBV29-1	TRBJ2-3	CSVEEGQVFMDTQYF
TRBV5-4	TRBJ2-2	CASSSFRLMTAANTGELFF
TRBV30	TRBJ2-1	CAWSGGTTGNEQFF
TRBV27	TRBJ2-7	CASSLAEKLGEQYF
TRBV20-1	TRBJ2-3	CSARDWEGTDTQYF
TRBV18	TRBJ2-7	CASSPGASYEQYF
TRBV23-1	TRBJ1-2	CASAWRGGYTF
TRBV7-9	TRBJ1-4	CASSSPRRSEKLFF
TRBV28	TRBJ2-5	CASSSLTGGSQETQYF